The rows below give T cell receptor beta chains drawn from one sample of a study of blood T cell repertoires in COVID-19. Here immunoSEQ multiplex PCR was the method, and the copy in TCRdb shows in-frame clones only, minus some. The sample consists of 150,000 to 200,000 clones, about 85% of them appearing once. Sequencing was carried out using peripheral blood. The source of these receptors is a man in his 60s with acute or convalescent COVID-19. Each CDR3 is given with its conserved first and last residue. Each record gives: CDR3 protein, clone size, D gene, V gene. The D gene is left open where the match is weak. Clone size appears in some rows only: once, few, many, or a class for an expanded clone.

CASSMTSFYEQYF - - TRBV19
CASSQHDRGNTEAFF - TRBD1 TRBV4-3
CASSDGTGGSPLHF - TRBD1 TRBV2
CATSDRTGGYEQYF - TRBD1 TRBV24-1
CASSPGIRSNTEAFF - - TRBV18
CASSLNPGTGLYEQYF - TRBD1 TRBV7-9
CASSQVQGSNQPQHF - - TRBV4-2
CASSQGSGKLFF - - TRBV3-1/TRBV3-2
CATSPDGRAGGYTF - - TRBV24-1
CASSRNRNTEAFF - - TRBV3-1/TRBV3-2
CASSSSGTSPHTQYF once TRBD2 TRBV7-2
CSVGSGTGNIQYF - - TRBV29-1